What follows are 30 T cell receptor beta chains derived from one specimen sequenced in a study of CD8 T cells in ankylosing spondylitis. TCRdb fed the 5' RACE reads into MiXCR, producing one record per CDR3 protein. The sample has about 360,000 distinct CDR3 sequences, 14% to 15% seen once. Source material: blood, either unsorted or a sorted T cell fraction (not recorded which). These receptors were collected from a male donor with ankylosing spondylitis or in good health (not recorded which).

V gene TRBV10-3 combines with J gene TRBJ2-3; perhaps D is TRBD1 or TRBD2 (6 bases each). The CDR3 has 13 residues. Trimming removed 11 bases from V and 6 bases from J, with 18 bases in between. The V gene's germline CDR1 is ENHRY and CDR2 SYGVKD. The CDR3 sequence: CAGGGAAVDTQYF. CDR3 sequence (DNA): TGTGCCGGGGGCGGGGCGGCAGTTGATACGCAGTATTTT.

In its sample, this clonotype was seen a few times. The chain combines TRBV14 with TRBJ1-2, with no clear D. The germline V gene encodes CDR1 SGHDN and CDR2 FVKESK. The CDR3 is 15 residues long. Trimming took 0 bases from V and 1 from J, leaving 9 bases between them. CDR3 DNA: TGTGCCAGCAGCCAAGATTTAGCGGTTAACTATGGCTACACCTTC. Translation: CASSQDLAVNYGYTF.

This clonotype was detected a few times. This chain joins TRBV5-1 and TRBJ2-7; D is possibly TRBD1 (6 bases). The germline V and J ends were trimmed by 4 bases and 4 bases, with 27 bases remaining between them. The CDR3 covers 18 residues. The germline V gene encodes CDR1 SGHRS and CDR2 YFSETQ. The CDR3 DNA follows: TGCGCCAGCAGCCTGTTGTCCCTCCTGACAGGAGTTCTTTACGAGCAGTACTTC. It encodes CASSLLSLLTGVLYEQYF.

This clonotype was picked up many times. CDR3 nucleotides: TGTGCCAGCAGTTTATCGTCAACTCAGCCCCAGCATTTT. Its translation: CASSLSSTQPQHF. J is TRBJ1-5 and V is TRBV28, with unresolved D. The CDR3 runs 13 residues. The germline V gene encodes CDR1 MDHEN and CDR2 SYDVKM. The V end lost 1 base, the J end lost 6 bases, and 7 bases lay between the germline ends.

The chain has TRBV7-9 and TRBJ2-7; 10 bases match TRBD1. V gave up 5 bases and J gave up 6 bases; unmatched junction bases: 13. The CDR3 loop spans 16 amino acids. CDR1 and CDR2 (germline): SEHNR, FQNEAQ (reference sequence). The DNA for the CDR3 is TGTGCCAGCAGCCTAACCGCCGGGACAGGGGTTGGCGAGCAGTACTTC. Translation: CASSLTAGTGVGEQYF.

Ten or more counts support this clonotype. The genes are TRBV5-8 and TRBJ1-1, with no clear D. The CDR3 is 15 amino acids. Germline V gene sequence: CDR1 SGHTS, CDR2 YDEGEE. Trimming left V 2 bases short and J 5 bases short, with 16 bases between. The CDR3 protein is CASSFGPWGWTEAFF. CDR3 nucleotide sequence: TGTGCCAGCAGCTTCGGACCCTGGGGATGGACTGAAGCTTTCTTT.

The V gene is TRBV20-1, the J gene TRBJ1-1; D unclear. V lost 4 bases and J lost 1, with 10 bases in between. CDR3 length equals 13 residues. In germline, CDR1 is DFQATT, CDR2 SNEGSKA (reference sequence). The CDR3 coding sequence is TGCAGTGCTAAGACTTTCAGGAACACTGAAGCTTTCTTT. Its translation: CSAKTFRNTEAFF.

This clonotype was found a few times. CDR3 sequence (DNA): TGTGCCAGCAGCTTTAGCCCTGGGGTTAGCACAGATACGCAGTATTTT. It codes for CASSFSPGVSTDTQYF. The rearrangement links TRBV7-2 to TRBJ2-3; D is uncertain. Germline CDR1 reads SGHTA; CDR2 reads FQGNSA. V was pared by 3 bases and J by 0 bases, with 13 bases between. The CDR3 is made up of 16 amino acids.

This sequence joins TRBV28 and TRBJ2-2, with 8 bases that match TRBD2. The CDR3 runs 17 residues. V shed 4 bases, J shed 2 bases, and the junction held 9 bases outside the gene matches. The germline gives CDR1 MDHEN, CDR2 SYDVKM. The CDR3 loop is CASSSLTSGVNTGELFF. Here the CDR3 DNA reads TGTGCCAGCAGTTCCCTAACTAGCGGAGTTAACACCGGGGAGCTGTTTTTT.

V gene TRBV10-3 combines with J gene TRBJ2-1; the match to TRBD2 covers 9 bases. The CDR3 consists of 14 residues. The V gene end was trimmed by 5 bases and the J gene end by 8 bases; junction bases not matched to a gene: 7. Germline V CDR1 and CDR2: ENHRY, SYGVKD. The CDR3, as DNA: TGTGCCATCAGTTCCGGGACTAGCAGCGATGAGCAGTTCTTC. It encodes CAISSGTSSDEQFF.

This clonotype was observed a few times. The gene calls are TRBV6-1 and TRBJ1-2; D possibly corresponds to TRBD1 (6 bases). Germline CDR1 is MNHNS and CDR2 is SASEGT. V lost 6 bases, J lost 2 bases, and 13 bases lay in between. The CDR3 runs 14 residues. Written as DNA, the CDR3 is TGTGCCAGCAGGAGGGGGAAAGAAAACTATGGCTACACCTTC. Amino acids: CASRRGKENYGYTF.

The V and J genes are TRBV24-1 and TRBJ2-3; D not certain. The V end was cut by 4 bases, the J end by 1 base, with 11 bases between. The CDR3 runs to 15 residues. CDR1 KGHDR and CDR2 SFDVKD come from the germline V gene. The CDR3 sequence is CATSEGFDGTDTQYF. CDR3 DNA: TGTGCCACCAGTGAAGGGTTTGACGGCACAGATACGCAGTATTTT.

The V gene is TRBV5-1, the J gene TRBJ1-4; D is possibly TRBD1 (5 bases). The germline V and J ends were trimmed by 5 bases and 8 bases, with 13 bases remaining between them. The CDR3 totals 13 residues. In germline, CDR1 is SGHRS, CDR2 YFSETQ. DNA for the CDR3: TGCGCCAGCAGGAGGGACGTTGAAGAAAAACTGTTTTTT. Amino acid sequence: CASRRDVEEKLFF. Full variable domain (rest looked up from reference TRBV5-1 and TRBJ1-4): KAGVTQTPRYLIKTRGQQVTLSCSPISGHRSVSWYQQTPGQGLQFLFEYFSETQRNKGNFPGRFSGRQFSNSRSEMNVSTLELGDSALYLCASRRDVEEKLFFGSGTQLSVL.

This clonotype was counted a few times. The genes are TRBV15 and TRBJ2-4; TRBD2 matches 11 bases. The CDR3 is 19 amino acids. V lost 5 bases and J lost 2; bases outside the gene matches: 14. Germline V gene data show CDR1 as LNHNV and CDR2 as YYDKDF (reference sequence). The CDR3 loop reads CATSPTGLAVSTTKNIQYF. CDR3 in DNA: TGTGCCACCAGCCCTACGGGACTAGCGGTATCCACAACCAAAAACATTCAGTACTTC.

This clonotype was picked up a small number of times. The chain is built from TRBV9 and TRBJ2-2; possible D gene TRBD2, 5 bases. The CDR3 has 16 residues. Trimming cost V 3 bases and J 0 bases, with 12 bases left between them. Germline lookup yields CDR1 SGDLS and CDR2 YYNGEE. The DNA of the CDR3 is TGTGCCAGCAGCGCCGGGGTGTCTGCGAACACCGGGGAGCTGTTTTTT. Translation: CASSAGVSANTGELFF.

This clonotype has ten or more counts. V is TRBV7-2 and J is TRBJ2-1, with no clear D. There are 13 residues in the CDR3. The V end lost 3 bases, the J end lost 9 bases, and 12 bases lay between the germline ends. CDR1 and CDR2 (germline): SGHTA, FQGNSA. In nucleotides, the CDR3 is TGTGCCAGCAGCTTGAATCTGGCTAGTGAGCAGTTCTTC. The encoded protein is CASSLNLASEQFF.

The J gene is TRBJ2-1, the V gene TRBV5-1; D is possibly TRBD2 (7 bases). Germline V gives CDR1 SGHRS, CDR2 YFSETQ. The CDR3 has 16 amino acids. V lost 0 bases, J lost 2 bases, and 12 bases lay in between. CDR3 residues: CASSLGPGGPYNEQFF. The CDR3 bases are TGCGCCAGCAGCTTGGGTCCGGGGGGCCCCTACAATGAGCAGTTCTTC.

V usage is TRBV6-1 and J usage is TRBJ2-1; D ambiguous. Germline V gene lookup returns CDR1 MNHNS and CDR2 SASEGT. There are 13 residues in the CDR3. V was clipped by 10 bases and J by 4 bases, with 14 bases between them. The CDR3 bases are TGTGCCACCGGACGGATAGAATACAATGAGCAGTTCTTC. As protein: CATGRIEYNEQFF.

This clonotype was detected only a few times. The genes are TRBV27 and TRBJ2-7, with D perhaps given as TRBD1 or TRBD2 (5 bases each). Germline CDR1 reads MNHEY; CDR2 reads SMNVEV (reference sequence). The V end lost 7 bases, the J end lost 0 bases, and 13 bases lay between the germline ends. This CDR3 has 14 amino acids. CDR3 amino acids: CASKRAGSSYEQYF. CDR3 coding DNA: TGTGCCAGCAAAAGGGCAGGGAGCTCCTACGAGCAGTACTTC.

This clonotype was recorded a few times. J is TRBJ2-7 and V is TRBV5-1; 8 nucleotides agree with TRBD1. This CDR3 region has 16 residues. V trimming: 4 bases; J trimming: 2 bases; junction bases outside the gene matches: 11. Germline lookup yields CDR1 SGHRS and CDR2 YFSETQ. The CDR3 sequence: CASSLSGTGVAYEQYF. In nucleotides, the CDR3 is TGCGCCAGCAGCCTGTCCGGGACAGGCGTAGCCTACGAGCAGTACTTC. Complete variable domain (other parts from reference TRBV5-1 and TRBJ2-7): KAGVTQTPRYLIKTRGQQVTLSCSPISGHRSVSWYQQTPGQGLQFLFEYFSETQRNKGNFPGRFSGRQFSNSRSEMNVSTLELGDSALYLCASSLSGTGVAYEQYFGPGTRLTVT.

The chain employs TRBV9 and TRBJ2-2; 7 bases line up with TRBD1. The CDR3 spans 14 residues. Germline V gene data show CDR1 as SGDLS and CDR2 as YYNGEE. J lost 4 bases, V lost 4 bases, and 4 bases had no gene match. The CDR3 DNA sequence: TGTGCCAGCAGCTTTAGGACAGGCACCGGGGAGCTGTTTTTT. This gives the protein CASSFRTGTGELFF.

V and J are TRBV25-1 and TRBJ1-1; D not resolved. Trimming removed 7 bases at V and 1 base at J, with 4 bases between. This CDR3 contains 11 residues. CDR1 and CDR2 (germline): MGHDK, SYGVNS. The CDR3 region is CASTRNTEAFF. The CDR3 coding sequence is TGTGCCAGCACGCGGAACACTGAAGCTTTCTTT.

This clonotype turned up a few times. The chain uses TRBV5-1 and TRBJ2-2, with D unclear. Trimming left V 4 bases short and J 4 bases short, with 14 bases between. Germline V gives CDR1 SGHRS, CDR2 YFSETQ. The CDR3 totals 15 residues. The CDR3, as DNA: TGCGCCAGCAGCCCCACGATTGGACGCACCGGGGAGCTGTTTTTT. Its translation is CASSPTIGRTGELFF.

This clonotype was seen more than once but under ten times. The chain carries TRBV7-6 and TRBJ1-3; D might be TRBD1 (5 bases). Germline CDR1 and CDR2: SGHVS and FNYEAQ. CDR3 size: 16 residues. Trimming pared 1 base from V and 4 bases from J, leaving 14 bases between. This chain's CDR3 is CASSLVGVSGGNTIYF. CDR3 nucleotide sequence: TGTGCCAGCAGCTTAGTGGGCGTGTCAGGGGGAAACACCATATATTTT.

This clonotype was detected a few times. The chain is built from TRBV20-1 and TRBJ2-7; D tentatively reads TRBD1 or TRBD2 (5 bases each). V lost 6 bases, J lost 4 bases, and 19 bases lay in between. The CDR3 consists of 14 residues. Per the germline V gene, CDR1 is DFQATT and CDR2 is SNEGSKA (reference sequence). For the CDR3, the DNA is TGCAGTGCAACCGGGACCACCTACCCTTACGAGCAGTACTTC. Protein sequence: CSATGTTYPYEQYF.

The V call is TRBV5-1, the J call TRBJ1-1; D unresolved. V dropped 2 bases and J dropped 3 bases, with 14 bases sitting between them. This CDR3 has 15 residues. CDR1 and CDR2 from the germline V gene are SGHRS and YFSETQ. CDR3: CASSFVGYQDTEAFF. The DNA of the CDR3 is TGCGCCAGCAGCTTCGTCGGGTATCAAGACACTGAAGCTTTCTTT.

This chain joins TRBV20-1 and TRBJ1-1, with D uncertain. Per the germline V gene, CDR1 is DFQATT and CDR2 is SNEGSKA (reference sequence). This CDR3 region has 15 residues. With 0 bases removed from V and 2 bases from J, the gap between germline ends came to 13 bases. The CDR3 region has the DNA TGCAGTGCTAGAGATTGGGGAGTCCTCAACACTGAAGCTTTCTTT. This codes for CSARDWGVLNTEAFF.

This chain connects TRBV6-5 to TRBJ1-1; the D gene is possibly TRBD1 (5 bases). CDR3 length: 16 residues. Germline CDR1 and CDR2: MNHEY and SVGAGI. Trimming removed 3 bases from V and 1 base from J, with 15 bases in between. CDR3 amino acids: CASSYYQAGRNTEAFF. The DNA of the CDR3 is TGTGCCAGCAGTTATTATCAGGCAGGGCGGAACACTGAAGCTTTCTTT.

This clonotype was picked up many times. This chain links TRBV29-1 with TRBJ1-1; 9 bases line up with TRBD1. This CDR3 comprises 13 residues. Germline assignment: CDR1 SQVTM and CDR2 ANQGSEA. Trimming removed 6 bases from V and 1 base from J; junction bases left unmatched: 3. CDR3 coding DNA: TGCAGCGTACAGGGGGCCGGGAACACTGAAGCTTTCTTT. Translated, it gives CSVQGAGNTEAFF. The full variable domain, rest sourced from reference TRBV29-1 and TRBJ1-1, is SAVISQKPSRDICQRGTSLTIQCQVDSQVTMMFWYRQQPGQSLTLIATANQGSEATYESGFVIDKFPISRPNLTFSTLTVSNMSPEDSSIYLCSVQGAGNTEAFFGQGTRLTVV.

This clonotype was counted only a few times. This chain links TRBV29-1 with TRBJ1-2; no firm D call. V lost 7 bases and J 2 bases, leaving 11 bases between the germline ends. Germline V gene lookup returns CDR1 SQVTM and CDR2 ANQGSEA. The CDR3 is 12 amino acids. DNA of the CDR3: TGCAGCGCAGAACGCCGGAACTATGGCTACACCTTC. It is translated as CSAERRNYGYTF. Looking up the rest from reference TRBV29-1 and TRBJ1-2 gives the full variable domain: SAVISQKPSRDICQRGTSLTIQCQVDSQVTMMFWYRQQPGQSLTLIATANQGSEATYESGFVIDKFPISRPNLTFSTLTVSNMSPEDSSIYLCSAERRNYGYTFGSGTRLTVV.